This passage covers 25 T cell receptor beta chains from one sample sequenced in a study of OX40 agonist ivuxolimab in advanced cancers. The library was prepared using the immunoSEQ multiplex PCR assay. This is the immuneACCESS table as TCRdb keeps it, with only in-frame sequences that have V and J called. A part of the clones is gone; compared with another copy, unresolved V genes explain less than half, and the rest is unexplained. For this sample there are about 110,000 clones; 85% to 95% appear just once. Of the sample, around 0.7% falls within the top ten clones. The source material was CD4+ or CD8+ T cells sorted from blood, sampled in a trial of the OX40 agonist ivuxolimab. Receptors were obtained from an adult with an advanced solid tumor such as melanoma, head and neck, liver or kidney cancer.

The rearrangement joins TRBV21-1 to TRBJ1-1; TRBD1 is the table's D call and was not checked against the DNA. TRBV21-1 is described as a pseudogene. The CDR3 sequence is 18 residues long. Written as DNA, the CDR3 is TGTGCCAGCAGCAAAGCGCTGGACAGGGGGGCGGAAAACACTGAAGCTTTCTTT. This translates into CASSKALDRGAENTEAFF.

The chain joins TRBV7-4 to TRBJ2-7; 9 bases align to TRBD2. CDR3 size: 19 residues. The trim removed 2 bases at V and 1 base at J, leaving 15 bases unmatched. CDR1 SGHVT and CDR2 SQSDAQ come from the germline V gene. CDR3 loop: CASSLRYGSGSSWSYEQYF. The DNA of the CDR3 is TGTGCCAGCAGCTTAAGGTACGGTAGCGGGAGTTCTTGGTCCTACGAGCAGTACTTC.

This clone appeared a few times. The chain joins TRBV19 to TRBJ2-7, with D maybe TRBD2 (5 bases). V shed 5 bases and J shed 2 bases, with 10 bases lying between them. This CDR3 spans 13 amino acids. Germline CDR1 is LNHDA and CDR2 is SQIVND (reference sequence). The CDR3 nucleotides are TGTGCCAGTAGTCGGGATACTACCTACGAGCAGTACTTC. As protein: CASSRDTTYEQYF. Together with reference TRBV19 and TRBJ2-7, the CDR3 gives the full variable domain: DGGITQSPKYLFRKEGQNVTLSCEQNLNHDAMYWYRQDPGQGLRLIYYSQIVNDFQKGDIAEGYSVSREKKESFPLTVTSAQKNPTAFYLCASSRDTTYEQYFGPGTRLTVT.

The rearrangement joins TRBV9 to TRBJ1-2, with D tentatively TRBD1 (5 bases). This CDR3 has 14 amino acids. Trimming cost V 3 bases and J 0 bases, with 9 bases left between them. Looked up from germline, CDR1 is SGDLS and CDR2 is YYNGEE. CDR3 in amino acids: CASSEVGPNYGYTF. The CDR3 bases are TGTGCCAGCAGCGAAGTGGGACCTAACTATGGCTACACCTTC.

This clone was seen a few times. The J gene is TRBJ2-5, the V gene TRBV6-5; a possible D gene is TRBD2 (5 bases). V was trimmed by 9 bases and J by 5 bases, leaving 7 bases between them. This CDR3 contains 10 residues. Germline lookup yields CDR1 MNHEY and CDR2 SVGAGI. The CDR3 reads CASRGETQYF. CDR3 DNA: TGTGCCAGTCGAGGGGAGACCCAGTACTTC.

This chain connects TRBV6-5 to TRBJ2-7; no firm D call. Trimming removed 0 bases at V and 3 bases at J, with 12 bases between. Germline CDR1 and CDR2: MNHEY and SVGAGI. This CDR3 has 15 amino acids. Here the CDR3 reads CASSYSFANNYEQYF. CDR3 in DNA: TGTGCCAGCAGTTACTCTTTCGCGAACAACTACGAGCAGTACTTC.

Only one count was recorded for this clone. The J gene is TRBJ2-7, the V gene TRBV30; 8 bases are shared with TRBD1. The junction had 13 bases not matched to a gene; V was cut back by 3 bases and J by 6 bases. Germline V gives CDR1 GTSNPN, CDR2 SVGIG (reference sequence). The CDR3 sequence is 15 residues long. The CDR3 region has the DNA TGTGCCTGGAGATTGGGGTCAGGGGGCTGGGTCGAGCAGTACTTC. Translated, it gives CAWRLGSGGWVEQYF.

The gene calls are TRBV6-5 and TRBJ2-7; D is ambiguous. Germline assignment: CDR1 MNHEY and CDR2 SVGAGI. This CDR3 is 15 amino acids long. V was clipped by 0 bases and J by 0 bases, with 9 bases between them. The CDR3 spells CASSYSYRSSYEQYF. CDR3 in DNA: TGTGCCAGCAGTTACTCTTATAGAAGCTCCTACGAGCAGTACTTC.

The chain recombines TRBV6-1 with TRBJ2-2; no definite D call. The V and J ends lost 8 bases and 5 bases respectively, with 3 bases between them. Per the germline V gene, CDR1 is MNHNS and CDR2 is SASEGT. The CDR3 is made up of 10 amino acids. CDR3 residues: CASLTGELFF. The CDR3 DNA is TGTGCCAGCCTTACCGGGGAGCTGTTTTTT.

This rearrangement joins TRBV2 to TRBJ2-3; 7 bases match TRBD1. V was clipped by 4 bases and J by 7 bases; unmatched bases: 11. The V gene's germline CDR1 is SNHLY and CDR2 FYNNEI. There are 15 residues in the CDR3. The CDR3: CASSVDRERRNTQYF. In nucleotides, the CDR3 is TGTGCCAGCAGTGTCGACAGGGAAAGACGGAATACGCAGTATTTT.

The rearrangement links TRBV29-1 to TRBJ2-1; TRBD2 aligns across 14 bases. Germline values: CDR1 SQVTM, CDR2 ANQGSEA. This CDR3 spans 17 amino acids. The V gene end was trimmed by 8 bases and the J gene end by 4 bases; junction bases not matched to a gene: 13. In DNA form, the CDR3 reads TGCAGCCCCCGACTAGCGGGGGGGCAAGAGGTATACAATGAGCAGTTCTTC. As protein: CSPRLAGGQEVYNEQFF.

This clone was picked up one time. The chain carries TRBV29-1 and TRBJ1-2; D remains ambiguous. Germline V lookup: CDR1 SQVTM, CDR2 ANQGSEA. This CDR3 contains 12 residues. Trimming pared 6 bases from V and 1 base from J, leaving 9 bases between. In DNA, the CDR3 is TGCAGCGTGGTGACATATAACTATGGCTACACCTTC. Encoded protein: CSVVTYNYGYTF.

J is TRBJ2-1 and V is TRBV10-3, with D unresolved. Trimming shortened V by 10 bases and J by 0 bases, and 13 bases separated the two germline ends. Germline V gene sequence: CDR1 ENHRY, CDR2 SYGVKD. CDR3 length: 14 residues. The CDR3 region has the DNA TGTGCCACAAGAAGCGCGAGCTCCTACAATGAGCAGTTCTTC. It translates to CATRSASSYNEQFF.

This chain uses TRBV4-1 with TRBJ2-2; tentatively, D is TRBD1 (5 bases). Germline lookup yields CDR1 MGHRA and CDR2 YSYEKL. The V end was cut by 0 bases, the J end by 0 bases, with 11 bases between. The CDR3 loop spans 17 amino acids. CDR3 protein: CASSQDVSTANTGELFF. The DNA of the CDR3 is TGCGCCAGCAGCCAAGATGTTTCGACAGCGAACACCGGGGAGCTGTTTTTT.

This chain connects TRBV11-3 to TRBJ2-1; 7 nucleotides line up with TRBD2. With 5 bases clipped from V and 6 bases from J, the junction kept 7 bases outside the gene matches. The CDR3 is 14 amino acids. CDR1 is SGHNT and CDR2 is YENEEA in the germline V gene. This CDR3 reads CASSPGTISNEQFF. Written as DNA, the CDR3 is TGTGCCAGCAGCCCGGGGACTATTTCCAATGAGCAGTTCTTC.

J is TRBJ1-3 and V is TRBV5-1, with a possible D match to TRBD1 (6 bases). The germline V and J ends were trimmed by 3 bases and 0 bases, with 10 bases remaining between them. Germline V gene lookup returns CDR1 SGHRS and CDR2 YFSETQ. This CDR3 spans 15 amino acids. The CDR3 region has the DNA TGCGCCAGCAGCTCCCAGGGGCTCTCTGGAAACACCATATATTTT. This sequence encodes CASSSQGLSGNTIYF.

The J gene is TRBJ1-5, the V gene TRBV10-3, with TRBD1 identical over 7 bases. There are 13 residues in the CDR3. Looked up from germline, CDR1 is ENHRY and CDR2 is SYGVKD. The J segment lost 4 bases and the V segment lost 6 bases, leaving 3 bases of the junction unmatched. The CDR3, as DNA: TGTGCCATCAGGGACAGGTTGAATCAGCCCCAGCATTTT. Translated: CAIRDRLNQPQHF.

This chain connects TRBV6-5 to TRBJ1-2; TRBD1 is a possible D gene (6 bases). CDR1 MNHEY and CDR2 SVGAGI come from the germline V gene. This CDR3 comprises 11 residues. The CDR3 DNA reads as TGTGCTACCGGGACATCTTATGGCTACACCTTC. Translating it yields CATGTSYGYTF.

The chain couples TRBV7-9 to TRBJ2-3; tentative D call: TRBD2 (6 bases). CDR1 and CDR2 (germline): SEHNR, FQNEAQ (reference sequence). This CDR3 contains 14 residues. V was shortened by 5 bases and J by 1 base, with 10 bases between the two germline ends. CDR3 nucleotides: TGTGCCAGCAGCCCCTCGGGGGGCACAGATACGCAGTATTTT. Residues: CASSPSGGTDTQYF.

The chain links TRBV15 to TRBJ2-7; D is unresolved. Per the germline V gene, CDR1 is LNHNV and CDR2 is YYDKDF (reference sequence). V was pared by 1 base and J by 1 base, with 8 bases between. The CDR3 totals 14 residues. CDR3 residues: CATSRGGSSYEQYF. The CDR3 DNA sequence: TGTGCCACCAGCAGAGGGGGATCATCCTACGAGCAGTACTTC. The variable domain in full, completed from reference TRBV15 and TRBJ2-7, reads DAMVIQNPRYQVTQFGKPVTLSCSQTLNHNVMYWYQQKSSQAPKLLFHYYDKDFNNEADTPDNFQSRRPNTSFCFLDIRSPGLGDTAMYLCATSRGGSSYEQYFGPGTRLTVT.

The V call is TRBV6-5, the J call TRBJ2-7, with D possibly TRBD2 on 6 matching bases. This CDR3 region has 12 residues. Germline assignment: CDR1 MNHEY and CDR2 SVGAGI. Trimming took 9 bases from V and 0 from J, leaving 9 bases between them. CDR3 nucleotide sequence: TGTGCCAGTAGCGGCAGCTCCTACGAGCAGTACTTC. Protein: CASSGSSYEQYF.

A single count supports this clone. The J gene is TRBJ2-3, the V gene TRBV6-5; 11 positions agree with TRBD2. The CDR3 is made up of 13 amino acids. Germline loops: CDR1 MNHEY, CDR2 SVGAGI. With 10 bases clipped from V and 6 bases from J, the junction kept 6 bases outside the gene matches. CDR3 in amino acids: CATTSGGSDTQYF. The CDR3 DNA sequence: TGTGCCACCACTAGCGGGGGCTCCGATACGCAGTATTTT.

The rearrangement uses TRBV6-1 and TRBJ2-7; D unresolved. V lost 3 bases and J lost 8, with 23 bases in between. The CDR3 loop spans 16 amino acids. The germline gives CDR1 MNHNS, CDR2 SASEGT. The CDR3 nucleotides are TGTGCCAGCAGTGAGAGTAGTTCCCCCATGTTATACCAGCAGTACTTC. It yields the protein CASSESSSPMLYQQYF.

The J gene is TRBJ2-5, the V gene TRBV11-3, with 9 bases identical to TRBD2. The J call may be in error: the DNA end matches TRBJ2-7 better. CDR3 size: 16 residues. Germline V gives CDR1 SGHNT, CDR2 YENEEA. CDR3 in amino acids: CASSRALAGAPPEQYF. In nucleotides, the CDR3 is TGTGCCAGCAGCCGGGCCTTAGCGGGGGCCCCTCCCGAGCAGTACTTC.

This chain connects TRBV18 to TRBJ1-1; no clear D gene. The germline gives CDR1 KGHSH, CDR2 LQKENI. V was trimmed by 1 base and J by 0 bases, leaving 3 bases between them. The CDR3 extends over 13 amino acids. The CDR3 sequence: CASSPLVNTEAFF. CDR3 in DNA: TGTGCCAGCTCACCACTGGTGAACACTGAAGCTTTCTTT. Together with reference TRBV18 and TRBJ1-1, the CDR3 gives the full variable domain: NAGVMQNPRHLVRRRGQEARLRCSPMKGHSHVYWYRQLPEEGLKFMVYLQKENIIDESGMPKERFSAEFPKEGPSILRIQQVVRGDSAAYFCASSPLVNTEAFFGQGTRLTVV.